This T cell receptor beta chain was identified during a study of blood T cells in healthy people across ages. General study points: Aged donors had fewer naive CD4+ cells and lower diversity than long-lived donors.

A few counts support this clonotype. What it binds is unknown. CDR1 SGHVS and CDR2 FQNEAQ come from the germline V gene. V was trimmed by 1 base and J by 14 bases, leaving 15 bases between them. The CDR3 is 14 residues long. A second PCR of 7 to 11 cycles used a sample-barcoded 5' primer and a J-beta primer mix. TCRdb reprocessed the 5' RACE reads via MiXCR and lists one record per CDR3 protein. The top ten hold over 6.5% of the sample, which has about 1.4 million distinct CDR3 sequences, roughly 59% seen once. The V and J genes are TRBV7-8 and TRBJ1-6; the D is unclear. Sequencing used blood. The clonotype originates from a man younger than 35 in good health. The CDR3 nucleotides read TGTGCCAGCAGCTTAGACGGAGGGATGGTATCCCTCCACTTT. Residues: CASSLDGGMVSLHF.